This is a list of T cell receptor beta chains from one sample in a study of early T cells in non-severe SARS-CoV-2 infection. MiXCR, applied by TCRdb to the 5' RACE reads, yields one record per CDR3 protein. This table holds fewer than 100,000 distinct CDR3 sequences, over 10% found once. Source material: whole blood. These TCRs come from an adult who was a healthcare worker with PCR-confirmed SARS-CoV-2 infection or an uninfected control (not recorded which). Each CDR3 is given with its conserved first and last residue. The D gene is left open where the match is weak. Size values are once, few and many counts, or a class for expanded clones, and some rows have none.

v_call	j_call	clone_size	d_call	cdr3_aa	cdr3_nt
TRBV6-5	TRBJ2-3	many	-	CASSYNGARPTDTQYF	TGTGCCAGCAGTTACAACGGCGCTAGACCCACAGATACGCAGTATTTT
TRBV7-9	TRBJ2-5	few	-	CASSPPGGWETQYF	TGTGCCAGCAGCCCCCCCGGGGGCTGGGAGACCCAGTACTTC
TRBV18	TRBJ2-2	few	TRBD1	CASSPSTGGRGELFF	TGTGCCAGCTCACCATCCACAGGGGGAAGAGGGGAGCTGTTTTTT
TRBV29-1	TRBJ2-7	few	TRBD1	CSVEGGTGGYEQYF	TGCAGCGTTGAAGGCGGGACAGGGGGCTACGAGCAGTACTTC
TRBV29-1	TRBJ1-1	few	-	CSVGEGMGTEAFF	TGCAGCGTTGGCGAAGGGATGGGCACTGAAGCTTTCTTT
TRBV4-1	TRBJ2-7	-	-	CASSPYGWDRGVEQYF	TGCGCCAGCAGCCCGTACGGGTGGGACCGAGGGGTGGAGCAGTACTTC
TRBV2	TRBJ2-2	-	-	CASRTERDIGSVGTGELFF	TGTGCCAGCAGAACTGAGAGGGACATCGGAAGCGTCGGCACCGGGGAGCTGTTTTTT
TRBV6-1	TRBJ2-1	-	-	CASSAPSPSREQFF	TGTGCCAGCAGTGCGCCTAGCCCCAGTCGTGAGCAGTTCTTC
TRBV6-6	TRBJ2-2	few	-	CASTTWNTGELFF	TGTGCCAGCACCACATGGAACACCGGGGAGCTGTTTTTT
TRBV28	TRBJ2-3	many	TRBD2	CASSGGSDTQYF	TGTGCCAGTAGCGGGGGCTCAGATACGCAGTATTTT
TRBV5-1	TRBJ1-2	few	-	CASSPRGGEGYTF	TGCGCCAGCAGCCCCCGGGGGGGCGAAGGCTACACCTTC
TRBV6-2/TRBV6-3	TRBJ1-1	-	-	CASSPGGGTEAFF	TGTGCCAGCAGTCCTGGCGGCGGCACTGAAGCTTTCTTT
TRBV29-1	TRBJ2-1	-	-	CSVGRPYNEQFF	TGCAGCGTCGGCCGGCCCTACAATGAGCAGTTCTTC
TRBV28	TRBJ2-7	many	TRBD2	CASGQRGSSYEQYF	TGTGCCAGCGGCCAGCGGGGGTCCTCCTACGAGCAGTACTTC
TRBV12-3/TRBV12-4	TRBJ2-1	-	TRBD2	CATKLAGGTEQFF	TGTGCCACTAAGCTAGCGGGGGGGACTGAGCAGTTCTTC
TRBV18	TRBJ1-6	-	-	CASSPVPGSSYNSPLHF	TGTGCCAGCTCACCGGTACCGGGGAGCTCCTATAATTCACCCCTCCACTTT
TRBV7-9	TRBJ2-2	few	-	CASSLRAGPGELFF	TGTGCCAGCAGCTTACGTGCGGGCCCCGGGGAGCTGTTTTTT
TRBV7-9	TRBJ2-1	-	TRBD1	CASSLVGQGNEQFF	TGTGCCAGCAGCTTAGTGGGACAGGGCAATGAGCAGTTCTTC
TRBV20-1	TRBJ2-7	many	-	CSPKGADYEQYF	TGCAGTCCCAAGGGAGCGGACTACGAGCAGTACTTC
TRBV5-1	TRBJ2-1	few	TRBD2	CASSSGTGTSVDEQFF	TGCGCCAGCAGCTCAGGGACCGGGACTAGCGTCGATGAGCAGTTCTTC
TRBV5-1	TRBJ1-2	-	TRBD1	CASSSDPRDSRMYGYTF	TGCGCCAGCAGCTCCGATCCCCGGGACAGTCGCATGTATGGCTACACCTTC
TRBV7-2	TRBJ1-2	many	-	CASSRDIYGYTF	TGTGCCAGCAGTCGGGACATCTATGGCTACACCTTC
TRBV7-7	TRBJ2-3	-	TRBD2	CASSLAGLDTDTQYF	TGTGCCAGCAGCTTGGCAGGACTAGACACAGATACGCAGTATTTT
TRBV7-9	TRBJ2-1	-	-	CASSPRRGPWNEQFF	TGTGCCAGCAGCCCCCGCAGGGGCCCATGGAATGAGCAGTTCTTC
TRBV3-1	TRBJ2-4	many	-	CASSSTKNIQYF	TGTGCCAGCAGCTCAACCAAAAACATTCAGTACTTC
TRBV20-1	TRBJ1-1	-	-	CSASRRNTEAFF	TGCAGTGCTAGCCGGAGGAACACTGAAGCTTTCTTT
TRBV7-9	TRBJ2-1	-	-	CASRGSLEPFF	TGTGCCAGCAGGGGGTCACTAGAGCCGTTCTTC
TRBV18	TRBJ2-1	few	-	CASSADMSSYNEQFF	TGTGCCAGCTCAGCAGACATGAGCTCCTACAATGAGCAGTTCTTC
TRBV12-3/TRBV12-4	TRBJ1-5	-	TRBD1	CASSSPTRGSNQPQHF	TGTGCCAGCAGTTCCCCAACCAGGGGGAGCAATCAGCCCCAGCATTTT
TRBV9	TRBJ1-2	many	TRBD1	CASSVDDREGGYTF	TGTGCCAGCAGCGTAGACGACAGGGAGGGCGGCTACACCTTC
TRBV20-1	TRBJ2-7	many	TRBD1	CSARADRGDEQYF	TGCAGTGCTAGGGCCGACAGGGGAGACGAGCAGTACTTC
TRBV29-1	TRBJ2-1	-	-	CSVLRGMVPNEQFF	TGCAGCGTTCTTAGGGGTATGGTCCCCAATGAGCAGTTCTTC
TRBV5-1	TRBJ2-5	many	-	CASSLEGLETQYF	TGCGCCAGCAGCTTGGAGGGGCTGGAGACCCAGTACTTC
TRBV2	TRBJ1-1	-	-	CASSVLRGNTEAFF	TGTGCCAGCAGTGTATTGCGGGGGAACACTGAAGCTTTCTTT
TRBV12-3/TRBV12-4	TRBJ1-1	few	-	CASTGVPGEEAFF	TGTGCCAGCACCGGGGTACCGGGGGAAGAAGCTTTCTTT
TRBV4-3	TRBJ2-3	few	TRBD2	CASSQDLAGGALMSTDTQYF	TGCGCCAGCAGCCAAGACCTAGCGGGGGGCGCCCTCATGAGCACAGATACGCAGTATTTT
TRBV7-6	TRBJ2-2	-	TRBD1	CASSSQTGGAWNTGELFF	TGTGCCAGCAGCTCCCAGACAGGGGGCGCATGGAACACCGGGGAGCTGTTTTTT
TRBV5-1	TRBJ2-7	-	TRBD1	CASSPGGTGLYEQYF	TGCGCCAGCAGCCCAGGGGGGACAGGACTCTACGAGCAGTACTTC
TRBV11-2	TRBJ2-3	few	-	CASSFNRGLSDTQYF	TGTGCCAGCAGCTTTAATCGGGGACTCTCAGATACGCAGTATTTT
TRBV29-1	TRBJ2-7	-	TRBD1	CSVQGASLNYYEQYF	TGCAGCGTTCAGGGGGCCTCCCTCAACTACTACGAGCAGTACTTC
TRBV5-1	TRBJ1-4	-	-	CASHPGLATNEKLFF	TGCGCCAGCCATCCGGGGCTAGCAACTAATGAAAAACTGTTTTTT
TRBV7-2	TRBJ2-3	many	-	CASSLAGLTDTQYF	TGTGCCAGCAGCTTAGCGGGGCTGACAGATACGCAGTATTTT
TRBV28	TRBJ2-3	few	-	CASSFGLVKYF	TGTGCCAGCAGTTTTGGTCTAGTAAAGTATTTT
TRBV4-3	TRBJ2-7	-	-	CASSHRGGDEQYF	TGCGCCAGCAGCCATAGAGGAGGGGACGAGCAGTACTTC
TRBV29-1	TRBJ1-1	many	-	CSVSVGPNTEAFF	TGCAGCGTTTCGGTAGGTCCGAACACTGAAGCTTTCTTT
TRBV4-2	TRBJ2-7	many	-	CASSQKYRAGLDSYEQYF	TGTGCCAGCAGCCAAAAGTACCGCGCGGGCCTTGACTCCTACGAGCAGTACTTC
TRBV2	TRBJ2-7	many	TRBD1	CASSEVRTGISYEQYF	TGTGCCAGCAGTGAAGTGCGGACAGGGATCTCCTACGAGCAGTACTTC
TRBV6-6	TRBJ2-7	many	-	CASSNPGQRYEQYF	TGTGCCAGCAGTAATCCGGGACAACGATACGAGCAGTACTTC
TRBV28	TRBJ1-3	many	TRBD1	CASSFRQGARNTIYF	TGTGCCAGCAGTTTTAGACAGGGGGCTCGAAACACCATATATTTT
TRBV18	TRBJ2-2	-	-	CASATHHSVGRPSGELFF	TGTGCCAGCGCGACTCACCATAGCGTTGGGAGACCGTCCGGGGAGCTGTTTTTT